The 12 T cell receptor beta chains below were found in one sample sequenced in a study of T cell responses to AZD1222 COVID-19 vaccine. This table comes from immunoSEQ multiplex PCR, and its TCRdb copy is limited to in-frame clones, with some not included. The table shows around 92,000 clones, with 85% to 90% occurring only once. The starting material was peripheral blood, obtained on day 0 of AZD1222 vaccination. All receptors derive from an adult in good health.

This clone was counted a few times. The chain is built from TRBV27 and TRBJ2-7; TRBD1 matches 12 bases. The CDR3 contains 15 residues. The germline V gene has CDR1 MNHEY and CDR2 SMNVEV (reference sequence). Trimming removed 6 bases from V and 2 bases from J; junction bases left unmatched: 5. The DNA of the CDR3 is TGTGCCAGCAGCCCCCGGGACAGGGGGCCCTACGAGCAGTACTTC. It translates to CASSPRDRGPYEQYF.

The chain uses TRBV7-9 and TRBJ1-4; 7 nucleotides line up with TRBD1. V lost 2 bases to trimming and J lost 3 bases; unmatched junction nucleotides: 3. Germline V CDR1 and CDR2: SEHNR, FQNEAQ (reference sequence). This CDR3 spans 15 amino acids. The CDR3 DNA reads TGTGCCAGCAGCTTAATACAGGGGTCTAATGAAAAACTGTTTTTT. Its protein product is CASSLIQGSNEKLFF.

This sequence joins TRBV28 and TRBJ2-7, with TRBD2 matching over 10 bases. There are 13 residues in the CDR3. Germline lookup yields CDR1 MDHEN and CDR2 SYDVKM. The J segment lost 5 bases and the V segment lost 6 bases, leaving 4 bases of the junction unmatched. The CDR3 sequence is CASSHSGRNEQYF. The CDR3 region has the DNA TGTGCCAGCAGCCATAGCGGGAGGAACGAGCAGTACTTC. The full variable domain, rest sourced from reference TRBV28 and TRBJ2-7, is DVKVTQSSRYLVKRTGEKVFLECVQDMDHENMFWYRQDPGLGLRLIYFSYDVKMKEKGDIPEGYSVSREKKERFSLILESASTNQTSMYLCASSHSGRNEQYFGPGTRLTVT.

This sequence joins TRBV7-9 and TRBJ1-1; D might be TRBD1 (6 bases). CDR3 size: 12 residues. Germline CDR1 is SEHNR and CDR2 is FQNEAQ (reference sequence). DNA of the CDR3: TGTGCGAGTGACAGGATGAACACTGAAGCTTTCTTT. Translated, it gives CASDRMNTEAFF.

This chain connects TRBV4-1 to TRBJ2-1, with 7 positions matching TRBD2. The germline gives CDR1 MGHRA, CDR2 YSYEKL. This CDR3 is 16 amino acids long. The trim removed 4 bases at V and 5 bases at J, leaving 11 bases unmatched. CDR3 loop: CASSPYISGLDNEQFF. The CDR3 region has the DNA TGCGCCAGCAGCCCCTACATTAGCGGGCTAGACAATGAGCAGTTCTTC.

The chain has TRBV6-5 and TRBJ2-1; tentative D call: TRBD2 (6 bases). Trimming left V 0 bases short and J 2 bases short, with 11 bases between. The CDR3 is 16 residues long. CDR1 is MNHEY and CDR2 is SVGAGI in the germline V gene. The CDR3 loop reads CASSYSGLAPYNEQFF. CDR3 coding DNA: TGTGCCAGCAGTTACTCCGGGCTAGCGCCCTACAATGAGCAGTTCTTC.

This rearrangement joins TRBV18 to TRBJ1-1; D unclear. Germline V gene data show CDR1 as KGHSH and CDR2 as LQKENI. CDR3 length: 13 amino acids. Trimming left V 3 bases short and J 3 bases short, with 8 bases between. The CDR3 DNA follows: TGTGCCAGCTCACCCCGGCTGGACACTGAAGCTTTCTTT. Amino acid sequence: CASSPRLDTEAFF.

The V call is TRBV9, the J call TRBJ2-1, with TRBD2 identical over 7 bases. Trimming took 0 bases from V and 6 from J; bases not matched to a gene: 18. Germline V gives CDR1 SGDLS, CDR2 YYNGEE. The CDR3 is made up of 19 amino acids. CDR3 residues: CASSVGGLEAGSIGNEQFF. The CDR3 nucleotides are TGTGCCAGCAGCGTAGGGGGATTAGAAGCGGGATCTATCGGCAATGAGCAGTTCTTC.

The chain joins TRBV29-1 to TRBJ2-5; tentative D call: TRBD2 (5 bases). The germline gives CDR1 SQVTM, CDR2 ANQGSEA. CDR3 length equals 13 residues. V was shortened by 3 bases and J by 4 bases, with 12 bases between the two germline ends. Written as DNA, the CDR3 is TGCAGCGTTGATTCCATGGCGGGAGAGACCCAGTACTTC. It is translated as CSVDSMAGETQYF.

The chain has TRBV20-1 and TRBJ2-7; a possible D gene is TRBD2 (6 bases). The length of the CDR3 is 14 residues. V lost 3 bases and J lost 4, with 16 bases in between. From germline, CDR1 is DFQATT and CDR2 SNEGSKA (reference sequence). In nucleotides, the CDR3 is TGCAGTGCTAGTGCGGGAAAAGGAGGTTACGAGCAGTACTTC. This sequence encodes CSASAGKGGYEQYF.

The chain is built from TRBV7-9 and TRBJ2-7; 9 positions agree with TRBD2. V lost 4 bases to trimming and J lost 3 bases; unmatched junction nucleotides: 4. Germline CDR1 is SEHNR and CDR2 is FQNEAQ (reference sequence). The CDR3 is 14 amino acids. CDR3 DNA sequence: TGTGCCAGCAGCTGGTCTAGCGGGATCTACGAGCAGTACTTC. Protein sequence: CASSWSSGIYEQYF. Full variable domain (remainder filled in from reference TRBV7-9 and TRBJ2-7): DTGVSQNPRHKITKRGQNVTFRCDPISEHNRLYWYRQTLGQGPEFLTYFQNEAQLEKSRLLSDRFSAERPKGSFSTLEIQRTEQGDSAMYLCASSWSSGIYEQYFGPGTRLTVT.

The V and J genes are TRBV19 and TRBJ1-2, with D uncertain. Germline V CDR1 and CDR2: LNHDA, SQIVND (reference sequence). The CDR3 spans 11 residues. The V end was cut by 7 bases, the J end by 8 bases, with 11 bases between. CDR3 in DNA: TGTGCCAGTAACTCTTTGCGCGGCTACACCTTC. It translates to CASNSLRGYTF.